The T cell receptor beta chain described here comes from a study of shared clonotypes between healthy human individuals. The authors' processing: From ImmunoSEQ came sequences covering only the junction and carrying no quality scores, so filtering differed. The assay was immunoSEQ multiplex PCR, and TCRdb's table has in-frame clones only and misses some. The V and J calls and the clone size are those of that table, but D and trimming were determined from the DNA. There are millions of clones in the sample; 85% to 95% occur only once, and 1.5% to 2% lies in the top ten. Germline CDR1 reads MDHEN; CDR2 reads SYDVKM. This CDR3 comprises 14 residues. V lost 5 bases to trimming and J lost 5 bases, with 12 bases between them. Selected positively for CCR7 and CD45RO-negative, naive CD8 cells excluded terminally differentiated effector memory CD45RA+ cells.

This TCR was sampled from a young man in good health. Some clones in this sample may be carry-over from other donors' samples. The chain has TRBV28 and TRBJ2-2, with D perhaps TRBD1 or TRBD2 (7 bases each). The sample consisted of naive CD8+ T cells from PBMCs. CDR3 in amino acids: CASSPQGGTGELFF. The CDR3 DNA follows: TGTGCCAGCAGTCCGCAGGGGGGGACCGGGGAGCTGTTTTTT.